This T cell receptor beta chain was identified during a study of T-cell reconstitution after alpha-beta-depleted transplantation in children. Study outcomes and limitations: The study reportedly traced alpha-beta T cells about two months after transplant to several hundred expanded graft clones. After one year, T-cell counts and TCRbeta diversity mostly came from new T cells. After transplant, high TCRbeta diversity at day 60 in some patients arose from surviving recipient T cells and thymic progenitors.

About this clonotype itself: What it binds is not known.

The V and J ends lost 4 bases and 6 bases, in that order; junction bases with no gene match: 8. The germline V gene has CDR1 SGHTA and CDR2 FQGNSA. The CDR3 runs to 15 residues. For TCRbeta, the library was prepared with unique molecular identifiers. Using its own MiXCR run on the PCR reads, TCRdb lists one record per CDR3 protein. This table has about 78,000 distinct CDR3 sequences, roughly 13% appearing once. This clonotype originated in a male patient between 2 and 15 years old who had a stem cell transplant for acute lymphoblastic leukemia, so the T cells may come from the graft donor. The sample in question was PBMCs, mostly from graft donor cells, obtained 180 days after TCRalphabeta/CD19-depleted stem cell transplant. This chain joins TRBV7-2 and TRBJ2-3; 9 bases are shared with TRBD1. The CDR3 nucleotides read TGTGCCAGCAGCTCAAGGACAGGGGTTCCGGATACGCAGTATTTT. Protein product: CASSSRTGVPDTQYF. Full variable domain (remainder filled in from reference TRBV7-2 and TRBJ2-3): GAGVSQSPSNKVTEKGKDVELRCDPISGHTALYWYRQSLGQGLEFLIYFQGNSAPDKSGLPSDRFSAERTGGSVSTLTIQRTQQEDSAVYLCASSSRTGVPDTQYFGPGTRLTVL.